Following are 5 T cell receptor beta chains from one sample sequenced in a study of cytomegalovirus exposure and HLA in healthy donors. 13 Jbeta primers and 60 Vbeta primers were used for the PCR. Clones were sequenced by immunoSEQ multiplex PCR, and TCRdb holds only the in-frame ones, with some missing. The sample lists 66,000 or so clones, roughly 90% occurring once. What was sequenced was PBMCs. The receptors were gathered from a man aged 30-40 years in good health and CMV-seropositive.

The chain employs TRBV29-1 and TRBJ1-1, with D perhaps matching TRBD1 (6 bases). The CDR3 sequence is 11 residues long. Trimming stripped 5 bases from V and 9 bases from J, with 13 bases between. Germline V gene data show CDR1 as SQVTM and CDR2 as ANQGSEA. CDR3 in amino acids: CSVQGPSKAFF. CDR3 coding DNA: TGCAGCGTTCAGGGGCCTTCGAAAGCTTTCTTT.

The genes are TRBV6-5 and TRBJ1-1, with 7 bases fitting TRBD1. Germline trimming cut 4 bases from V and 5 bases from J; bases unmatched to any gene: 10. The germline V gene has CDR1 MNHEY and CDR2 SVGAGI. The CDR3 is 15 residues long. The CDR3 DNA reads TGTGCCAGCAGTTCCAGACAGGGTATGTGGACTGAAGCTTTCTTT. It encodes CASSSRQGMWTEAFF.

The rearrangement links TRBV7-9 to TRBJ1-2; 8 nucleotides line up with TRBD1. The CDR3 loop spans 12 amino acids. The ends lost 1 base at V and 13 bases at J; junction bases unmatched: 5. Per germline, CDR1 SEHNR and CDR2 FQNEAQ (reference sequence). The CDR3 here is CASSLEDRVVTF. The CDR3, as DNA: TGTGCCAGCAGCTTAGAGGACAGGGTGGTCACCTTC.

This clone was detected once. V usage is TRBV7-8 and J usage is TRBJ1-1, with a possible D match to TRBD1 (6 bases). This CDR3 is 14 amino acids long. The V gene lost 4 bases and the J gene lost 2 bases, with 11 bases spanning the gap. From germline, CDR1 is SGHVS and CDR2 FQNEAQ. In DNA form, the CDR3 reads TGTGCCAGCAGCTACACAGGGACCAACACTGAAGCTTTCTTT. Translated: CASSYTGTNTEAFF.

The V gene is TRBV7-2, the J gene TRBJ2-1; no clear D. Trimming removed 0 bases from V and 4 bases from J, with 10 bases in between. Germline CDR1 reads SGHTA; CDR2 reads FQGNSA. The CDR3 runs to 15 residues. This chain's CDR3 is CASSLALGSYNEQFF. As DNA, the CDR3 is TGTGCCAGCAGCTTAGCGCTGGGCTCATACAATGAGCAGTTCTTC.